A selection of T cell receptor beta chains follows, all from one sample in a study of blood T cell repertoires in COVID-19. Assay: immunoSEQ multiplex PCR; the TCRdb copy retains only in-frame clones and omits some. Found here are approximately 300,000 clones, 85% to 90% of them singletons; the top ten hold around 4.6%. Sequencing was carried out using PBMCs or T cells enriched from blood (not recorded which). These receptors all stem from a man between 25 and 39 years old who had recovered from COVID-19. CDR3s include the opening cysteine and the closing phenylalanine or tryptophan. A D gene is named only where the DNA matches it firmly. Clone size is given for some rows only: seen once, a few or many times, or a class if the clone is expanded.

NA,TRBV11-3,TRBJ2-7,NA,TGTGCCAGCAGCTTAGTCTCAGGGAATCCCTACGAGCAGTACTTC,CASSLVSGNPYEQYF
NA,TRBV5-1,TRBJ1-1,NA,TGCGCCAGCAGCTTTCAGGCCTCCAACGATGAAGCTTTCTTT,CASSFQASNDEAFF
NA,TRBV24-1,TRBJ1-4,TRBD1,TGTGCCACCAGTGATGCGGGACAGGGCAATGAAAAACTGTTTTTT,CATSDAGQGNEKLFF
once,TRBV19,TRBJ1-5,TRBD1,TGTGCCAGTAGTCGACAGGGGGCGAATCAGCCCCAGCATTTT,CASSRQGANQPQHF
NA,TRBV28,TRBJ1-4,NA,TGTGCCAGCAAAGGCCGTACCTCGGGTGAAAAACTGTTTTTT,CASKGRTSGEKLFF
NA,TRBV27,TRBJ2-7,TRBD2,TGTGCCAGCAGTACCAGGACTAGCGGCATTTATCCCTACGAGCAGTACTTC,CASSTRTSGIYPYEQYF
NA,TRBV9,TRBJ1-3,NA,TGTGCCAGCAGACTACCGGACAGCCACGCTGGAAACACCATATATTTT,CASRLPDSHAGNTIYF
NA,TRBV5-1,TRBJ1-2,TRBD1,TGCGCCAGCAGCTCGGACAGGGAATTTGGCTACACCTTC,CASSSDREFGYTF
NA,TRBV19,TRBJ1-2,TRBD1,TGTGCCAGTAGTAACCAAGACAGGGCTCATGGCTACACCTTC,CASSNQDRAHGYTF
few,TRBV25-1,TRBJ1-4,NA,TGTGCCAGCAGTGAATTTCCAGCCAGCCGGGGTGGTGATGAAAAACTGTTTTTT,CASSEFPASRGGDEKLFF
NA,TRBV27,TRBJ1-2,NA,TGTGCCAGCAGTTTTTTGGGAGTTGGGCGGGACTATGGCTACACCTTC,CASSFLGVGRDYGYTF
once,TRBV28,TRBJ2-3,NA,TGTGCCAGCAGTTTTTCGCGGGGAGCTCCAACAGATACGCAGTATTTT,CASSFSRGAPTDTQYF
NA,TRBV7-2,TRBJ1-4,NA,TGTGCCAGCAGCTTAGACAACCTTAATGAAAAACTGTTTTTT,CASSLDNLNEKLFF
NA,TRBV12-3/TRBV12-4,TRBJ2-7,NA,TGTGCCAGCACGGCGGGGACCACCTACGAGCAGTACTTC,CASTAGTTYEQYF
NA,TRBV6-5,TRBJ1-2,TRBD1,TGTGCCAGCAGTTCCGCCGGGACAGAATATGGCTACACCTTC,CASSSAGTEYGYTF
NA,TRBV19,TRBJ1-5,NA,TGTGCCAGTAGGCTGGCAGGGAGGGGTACGCCCCAGCATTTT,CASRLAGRGTPQHF
NA,TRBV11-2,TRBJ1-2,NA,TGTGCCAGCAGCCTGAAAGGAGTATATGGCTACACCTTC,CASSLKGVYGYTF
NA,TRBV9,TRBJ2-7,TRBD2,TGTGCCAGCAGCGTAGATGGCGGGGGGACGGGGGAGCAGTACTTC,CASSVDGGGTGEQYF
NA,TRBV30,TRBJ2-5,TRBD2,TGTGCCTGGAGTAGAGCTAGCGGGACCTACCAAGAGACCCAGTACTTC,CAWSRASGTYQETQYF
NA,TRBV7-9,TRBJ2-3,NA,TGTGCCAGCAGCCCCATTCGAATAGGCACAGATACGCAGTATTTT,CASSPIRIGTDTQYF
NA,TRBV24-1,TRBJ2-6,NA,TGTGCCACCAGTGCCGCAGGCAACTCTGGGGCCAACGTCCTGACTTTC,CATSAAGNSGANVLTF
once,TRBV25-1,TRBJ2-5,NA,TGTGCCACCGGAACGGGGAACGGAGAGACCCAGTACTTC,CATGTGNGETQYF
NA,TRBV4-1,TRBJ1-4,NA,TGCGCCAGCAGCCAACCTCCGGGAGTGGTCGGCGAAAAACTGTTTTTT,CASSQPPGVVGEKLFF
NA,TRBV28,TRBJ1-5,NA,TGTGCCAGCGGCTTAGTCGGGATAGAAGATCAGCCCCAGCATTTT,CASGLVGIEDQPQHF
NA,TRBV5-4,TRBJ2-1,NA,TGTGCCAGCAGCTCTAAACAGGGCAATGAGCAGTTCTTC,CASSSKQGNEQFF
NA,TRBV19,TRBJ1-5,TRBD1,TGTGCCGGTAGTAGGGGACAGGGGAGTCAGCCCCAGCATTTT,CAGSRGQGSQPQHF